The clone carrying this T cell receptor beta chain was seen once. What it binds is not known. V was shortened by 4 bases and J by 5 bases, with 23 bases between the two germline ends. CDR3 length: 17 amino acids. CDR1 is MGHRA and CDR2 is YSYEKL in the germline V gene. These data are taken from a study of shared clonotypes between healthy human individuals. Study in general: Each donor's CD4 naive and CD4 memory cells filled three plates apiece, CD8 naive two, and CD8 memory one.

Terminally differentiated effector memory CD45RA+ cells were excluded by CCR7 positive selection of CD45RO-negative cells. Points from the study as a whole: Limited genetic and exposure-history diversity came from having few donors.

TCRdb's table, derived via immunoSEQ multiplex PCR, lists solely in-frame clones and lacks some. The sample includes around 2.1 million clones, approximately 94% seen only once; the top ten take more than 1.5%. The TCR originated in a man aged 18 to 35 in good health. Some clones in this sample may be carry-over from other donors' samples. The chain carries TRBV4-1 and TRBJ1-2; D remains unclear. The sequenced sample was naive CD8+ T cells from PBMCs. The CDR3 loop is CASSPPAGSQKLYGYTF. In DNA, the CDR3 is TGCGCCAGCAGCCCCCCGGCTGGGTCCCAAAAGCTATATGGCTACACCTTC.